These 8 T cell receptor beta chains originate from one sample sequenced in a study of shared T cell receptors in the human thymus. Assay: immunoSEQ multiplex PCR; the TCRdb copy retains only in-frame clones and omits some. The sample carries a few hundred thousand clones, roughly 94% recorded once. Sequenced: thymocytes. These TCRs come from a human donor.

This clone was picked up one time. This rearrangement joins TRBV29-1 to TRBJ2-7, with unresolved D. The CDR3 length is 14 residues. The germline gives CDR1 SQVTM, CDR2 ANQGSEA. Trimming cost V 6 bases and J 2 bases, with 17 bases left between them. The CDR3 coding sequence is TGCAGCGTCGAATCAGTGGGTGGGCCCTACGAGCAGTACTTC. Its translation: CSVESVGGPYEQYF.

V and J are TRBV15 and TRBJ2-1, with D perhaps matching TRBD1 (6 bases). The CDR3 has 15 amino acids. Germline V gene lookup returns CDR1 LNHNV and CDR2 YYDKDF (reference sequence). V lost 0 bases and J lost 8, with 14 bases in between. Written as DNA, the CDR3 is TGTGCCACCAGCAGAGATACTACAGGGTTGGATGAGCAGTTCTTC. This translates into CATSRDTTGLDEQFF.

The gene calls are TRBV7-4 and TRBJ2-5; 7 nucleotides match TRBD1. V gave up 4 bases and J gave up 9 bases; unmatched junction bases: 11. This CDR3 contains 14 residues. Germline V gene data show CDR1 as SGHVT and CDR2 as SQSDAQ. The CDR3 is CASSSDRVGESQYF. The CDR3 bases are TGTGCCAGCAGCTCAGACAGGGTGGGGGAATCCCAGTACTTC.

V usage is TRBV19 and J usage is TRBJ2-7, with 11 nucleotides matching TRBD2. The CDR3 runs 14 residues. The ends lost 9 bases at V and 3 bases at J; junction bases unmatched: 7. Per the germline V gene, CDR1 is LNHDA and CDR2 is SQIVND (reference sequence). The CDR3, as DNA: TGTGCCAGCCGTCCACTAGCGGGAGTCTACGAGCAGTACTTC. It translates to CASRPLAGVYEQYF.

The chain carries TRBV5-1 and TRBJ2-1; tentative D call: TRBD1 (7 bases). Per the germline V gene, CDR1 is SGHRS and CDR2 is YFSETQ. V lost 5 bases to trimming and J lost 3 bases, with 21 bases between them. The CDR3 runs 17 residues. The CDR3 loop is CASRRERGLACYNEQFF. The CDR3 bases are TGCGCCAGCAGACGTGAAAGGGGGCTAGCGTGCTACAATGAGCAGTTCTTC. Full variable domain (remainder filled in from reference TRBV5-1 and TRBJ2-1): KAGVTQTPRYLIKTRGQQVTLSCSPISGHRSVSWYQQTPGQGLQFLFEYFSETQRNKGNFPGRFSGRQFSNSRSEMNVSTLELGDSALYLCASRRERGLACYNEQFFGPGTRLTVL.

V is TRBV11-2 and J is TRBJ2-7; TRBD1 matches 7 bases. Trimming cost V 4 bases and J 5 bases; bases outside gene matches: 20. The CDR3 is 18 amino acids. Germline CDR1 is SGHAT and CDR2 is FQNNGV. The DNA of the CDR3 is TGTGCCAGCAGCTCCCCGGACAGGCTCCGTCGCGAGATCCACGAGCAGTACTTC. This sequence encodes CASSSPDRLRREIHEQYF.

The chain employs TRBV28 and TRBJ2-3; 12 nucleotides line up with TRBD2. Trimming cost V 2 bases and J 2 bases; bases outside gene matches: 11. CDR3 length: 19 amino acids. CDR1 and CDR2 (germline): MDHEN, SYDVKM. The CDR3, as DNA: TGTGCCAGCAGTTTAGTAGGGCTAGCGGGAGGGCCCCTCACAGATACGCAGTATTTT. It yields the protein CASSLVGLAGGPLTDTQYF. The full variable domain, completed using reference TRBV28 and TRBJ2-3, is DVKVTQSSRYLVKRTGEKVFLECVQDMDHENMFWYRQDPGLGLRLIYFSYDVKMKEKGDIPEGYSVSREKKERFSLILESASTNQTSMYLCASSLVGLAGGPLTDTQYFGPGTRLTVL.

The chain couples TRBV7-6 to TRBJ2-7; 8 bases agree with TRBD1. This CDR3 has 21 amino acids. Germline CDR1 is SGHVS and CDR2 is FNYEAQ. V dropped 5 bases and J dropped 0; count of bases not matched to a gene: 24. The CDR3 region has the DNA TGTGCCAGCAGCCCTAACCCGCGACAGGGGAAGTACGAGGGGACCTCCTACGAGCAGTACTTC. Amino acids: CASSPNPRQGKYEGTSYEQYF.